This TCR beta chain was retrieved from a study of OX40 agonist ivuxolimab in advanced cancers. For context, the study as a whole: The costimulatory receptor OX40 (CD134) was targeted by ivuxolimab, a fully human IgG2 agonistic monoclonal antibody. Of the roughly 51 patients in dose escalation, 19 had hepatocellular carcinoma, some 15 had melanoma, 9 had renal cell carcinoma and 9 had head and neck cancer. Patients were allowed to have had prior anti-PD-1, anti-PD-L1 or anti-CTLA-4 therapy, and around 40% of the dose-escalation patients had previously received checkpoint inhibitors. The paper describes the monotherapy dose-escalation part (N of about 57 patients) of the phase I trial of ivuxolimab. Intravenous ivuxolimab was administered to patients every 2 weeks at six dose levels: 0.01, 0.1, 0.3, 1.5, 3 and 10 mg/kg. Three dose-escalation patients achieved partial responses, one with hepatocellular carcinoma and two with cutaneous melanoma. In the dose-escalation cohort, 82.7% of patients were male, and the mean age was approximately 60 years, with a range of 23 to 79. The point of sequencing TCRbeta in the periphery was to test whether ivuxolimab changed TCR sequence diversity and drove clonal T-cell expansion.

Genomic DNA was isolated from the sorted cells so that the TCRbeta CDR3 region could be sequenced. The immunoSEQ Assay was used for sequencing of TCRbeta CDR3 regions. The table was pulled from immuneACCESS by TCRdb, which kept in-frame rearrangements only. Such tables lose some clones; where checked, under half of the loss comes from unresolved V genes, and the rest has no known cause. In all, the sample holds about 22,000 clones, and just under 85% of those were seen once. Roughly half of the sample belongs to the ten largest clones. Results and caveats for the whole study, not just this receptor: On average, CD8+ T cells showed more expanded clones than CD4+ T cells after ivuxolimab. Partial responders in the 0.1-3.0 mg/kg groups had among the lowest normalized peripheral clonal expansion, especially among CD8+ T cells. At doses from 0.1 to 3.0 mg/kg, clonal expansion was seen in both CD4+ and CD8+ blood T cells between baseline and week 6. Low levels of normalized T-cell clonal expansion were also seen in some patients who did not respond. Antigen specificity was not determined for the clonally expanded peripheral T cells.

Patients with a history of autoimmune disease or receiving systemic immunosuppression were excluded from the trial. Peripheral blood for TCR sequencing was collected from all dose cohorts at baseline, on cycle 4 day 1, and on cycle 7 day 1. Samples came from an open-label, multicenter, first-in-human phase I dose-escalation trial of ivuxolimab. Adults with locally advanced or metastatic melanoma, renal cell, hepatocellular, or head and neck squamous cell carcinoma were enrolled in the trial. CD4+ and CD8+ T cells were sorted separately from peripheral blood before TCR sequencing. The junction carries 23 bases between V and J, which are trimmed by 3 bases and 6 bases respectively. The germline V gene sets CDR1 to LGHNA and CDR2 to YNFKEQ. The CDR3 starts with the cysteine, ends with the phenylalanine, and has 18 residues. Just CDR3 DNA is preserved here, 54 bases in frame from base 1. Remarks on this clone: This receptor's antigen is unknown. Base-call qualities are not available, and no considerably larger clone is one nucleotide away.

Rearrangement joined TRBV4-2 to TRBJ2-2; the D gene is perhaps TRBD2, from 6 matching bases. The sample consisted of CD4+ or CD8+ T cells sorted from blood, taken in a trial of the OX40 agonist ivuxolimab. The source is an adult with an advanced solid tumor such as melanoma, head and neck, liver or kidney cancer. The CDR3 reads CASSQQHRLGIVAGELFF. The DNA sequence reads TGTGCCAGCAGCCAGCAGCATAGACTAGGTATTGTCGCCGGGGAGCTGTTTTTT.